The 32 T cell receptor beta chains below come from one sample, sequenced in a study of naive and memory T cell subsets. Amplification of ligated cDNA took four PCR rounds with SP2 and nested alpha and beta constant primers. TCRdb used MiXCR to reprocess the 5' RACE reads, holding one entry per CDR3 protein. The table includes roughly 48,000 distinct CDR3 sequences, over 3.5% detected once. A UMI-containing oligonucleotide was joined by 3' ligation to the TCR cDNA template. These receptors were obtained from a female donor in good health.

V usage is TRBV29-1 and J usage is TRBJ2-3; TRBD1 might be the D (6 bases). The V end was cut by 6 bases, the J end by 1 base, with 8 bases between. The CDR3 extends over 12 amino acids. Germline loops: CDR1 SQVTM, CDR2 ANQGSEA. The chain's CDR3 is CSVHRGTDTQYF. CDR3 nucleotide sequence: TGCAGCGTCCACAGGGGCACAGATACGCAGTATTTT.

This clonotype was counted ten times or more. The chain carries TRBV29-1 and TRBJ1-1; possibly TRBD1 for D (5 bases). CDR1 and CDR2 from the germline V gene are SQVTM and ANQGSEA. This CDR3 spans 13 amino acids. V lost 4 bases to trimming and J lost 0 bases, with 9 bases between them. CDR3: CSVVTGVNTEAFF. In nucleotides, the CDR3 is TGCAGCGTTGTCACAGGCGTGAACACTGAAGCTTTCTTT.

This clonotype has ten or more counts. This CDR3 reads CSVGSGVQSNEQFF. CDR3 DNA: TGCAGCGTTGGTTCGGGTGTTCAGAGCAATGAGCAGTTCTTC. The chain links TRBV29-1 to TRBJ2-1; D is uncertain. The V gene lost 4 bases and the J gene lost 6 bases, with 16 bases spanning the gap. The CDR3 spans 14 residues. CDR1 and CDR2 (germline): SQVTM, ANQGSEA.

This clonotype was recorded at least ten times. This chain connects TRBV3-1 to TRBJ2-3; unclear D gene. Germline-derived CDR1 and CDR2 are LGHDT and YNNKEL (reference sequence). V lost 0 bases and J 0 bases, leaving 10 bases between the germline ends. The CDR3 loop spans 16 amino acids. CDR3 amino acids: CASSQEPASSTDTQYF. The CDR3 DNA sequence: TGTGCCAGCAGCCAAGAGCCCGCTTCTAGCACAGATACGCAGTATTTT.

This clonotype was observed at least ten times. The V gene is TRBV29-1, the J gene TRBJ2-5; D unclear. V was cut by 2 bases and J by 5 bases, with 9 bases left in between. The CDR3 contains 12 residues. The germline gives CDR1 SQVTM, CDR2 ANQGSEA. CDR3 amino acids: CSVELSGETQYF. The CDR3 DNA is TGCAGCGTTGAACTCTCCGGGGAGACCCAGTACTTC.

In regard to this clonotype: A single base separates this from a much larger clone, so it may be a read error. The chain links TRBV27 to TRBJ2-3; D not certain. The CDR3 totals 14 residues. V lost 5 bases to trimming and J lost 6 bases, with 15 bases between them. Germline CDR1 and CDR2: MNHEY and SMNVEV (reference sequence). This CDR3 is CASSRDLRWDTQYF. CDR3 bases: TGTGCCAGCAGTCGAGACCTTAGGTGGGATACGCAGTATTTT.

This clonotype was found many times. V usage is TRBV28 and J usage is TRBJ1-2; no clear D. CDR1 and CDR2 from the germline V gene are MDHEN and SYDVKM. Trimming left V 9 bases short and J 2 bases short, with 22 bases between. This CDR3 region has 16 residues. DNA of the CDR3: TGTGCCAGTTACCCCGCGCGGGGTTCCCCGAACTATGGCTACACCTTC. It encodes CASYPARGSPNYGYTF.

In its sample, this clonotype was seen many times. CDR3 in DNA: TGTGCCAGCAGCTTAGTGACGCGCGACAGGGGTGCAAGGGGCGAGCAGTACTTC. Its protein is CASSLVTRDRGARGEQYF. The V and J genes are TRBV7-2 and TRBJ2-7, with TRBD1 identical over 8 bases. The CDR3 totals 18 residues. Germline trimming cut 1 base from V and 6 bases from J; bases unmatched to any gene: 17. Per the germline V gene, CDR1 is SGHTA and CDR2 is FQGNSA.

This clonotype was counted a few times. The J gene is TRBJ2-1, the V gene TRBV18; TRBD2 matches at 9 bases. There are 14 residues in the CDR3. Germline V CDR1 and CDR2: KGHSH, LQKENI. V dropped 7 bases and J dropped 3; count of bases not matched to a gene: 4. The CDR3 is CASCVTSGYNEQFF. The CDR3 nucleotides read TGTGCCAGCTGTGTGACTAGCGGCTACAATGAGCAGTTCTTC.

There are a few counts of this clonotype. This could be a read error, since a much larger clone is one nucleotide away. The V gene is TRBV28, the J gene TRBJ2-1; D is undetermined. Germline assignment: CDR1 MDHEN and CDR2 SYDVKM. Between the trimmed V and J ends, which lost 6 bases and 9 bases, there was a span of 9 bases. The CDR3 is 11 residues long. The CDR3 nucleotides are TGTGCCAGCAGAGGGTGCGGTGAGCAGTTCTTC. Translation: CASRGCGEQFF.

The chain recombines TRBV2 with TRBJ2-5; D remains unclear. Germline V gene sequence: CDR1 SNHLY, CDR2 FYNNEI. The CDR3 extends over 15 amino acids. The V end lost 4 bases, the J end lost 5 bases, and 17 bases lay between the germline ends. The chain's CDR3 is CASSGQTPREETQYF. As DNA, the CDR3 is TGTGCCAGCAGTGGGCAGACTCCCCGCGAGGAGACCCAGTACTTC.

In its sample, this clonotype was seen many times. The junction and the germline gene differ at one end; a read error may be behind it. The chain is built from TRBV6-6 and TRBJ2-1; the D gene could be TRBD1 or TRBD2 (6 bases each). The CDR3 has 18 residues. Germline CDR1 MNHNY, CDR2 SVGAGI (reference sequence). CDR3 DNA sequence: TGTGCCAGCAGCTACTCGAGGAGGGGGGCCGTACGGGCCGATGAGCAGTTCTTC. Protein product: CASSYSRRGAVRADEQFF.

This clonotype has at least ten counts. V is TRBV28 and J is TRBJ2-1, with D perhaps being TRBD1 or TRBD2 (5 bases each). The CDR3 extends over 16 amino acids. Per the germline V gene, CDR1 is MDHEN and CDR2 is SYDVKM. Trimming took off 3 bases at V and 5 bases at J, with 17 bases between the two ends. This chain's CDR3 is CASSLSGLGVDNEQFF. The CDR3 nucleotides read TGTGCCAGCAGTTTGAGCGGCCTAGGGGTCGACAATGAGCAGTTCTTC.

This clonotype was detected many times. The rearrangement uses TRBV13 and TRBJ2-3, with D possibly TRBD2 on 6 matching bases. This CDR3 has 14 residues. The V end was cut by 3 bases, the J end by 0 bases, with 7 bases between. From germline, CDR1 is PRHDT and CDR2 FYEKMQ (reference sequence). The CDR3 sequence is CASSLRGSTDTQYF. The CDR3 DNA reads TGTGCCAGCAGCTTGCGGGGAAGCACAGATACGCAGTATTTT. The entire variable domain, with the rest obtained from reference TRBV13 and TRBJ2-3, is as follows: AAGVIQSPRHLIKEKRETATLKCYPIPRHDTVYWYQQGPGQDPQFLISFYEKMQSDKGSIPDRFSAQQFSDYHSELNMSSLELGDSALYFCASSLRGSTDTQYFGPGTRLTVL.

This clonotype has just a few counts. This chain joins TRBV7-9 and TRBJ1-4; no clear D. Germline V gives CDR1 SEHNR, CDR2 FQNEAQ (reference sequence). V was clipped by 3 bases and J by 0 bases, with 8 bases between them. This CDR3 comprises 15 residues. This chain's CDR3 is CASSFMSSTNEKLFF. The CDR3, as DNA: TGTGCCAGCAGCTTTATGAGCTCAACTAATGAAAAACTGTTTTTT.

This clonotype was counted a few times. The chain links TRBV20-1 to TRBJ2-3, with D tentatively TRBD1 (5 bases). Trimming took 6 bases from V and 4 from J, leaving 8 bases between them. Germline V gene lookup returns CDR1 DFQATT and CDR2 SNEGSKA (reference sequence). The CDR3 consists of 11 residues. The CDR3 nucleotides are TGCAGTGCCCAGGGTCCAGATACGCAGTATTTT. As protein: CSAQGPDTQYF.

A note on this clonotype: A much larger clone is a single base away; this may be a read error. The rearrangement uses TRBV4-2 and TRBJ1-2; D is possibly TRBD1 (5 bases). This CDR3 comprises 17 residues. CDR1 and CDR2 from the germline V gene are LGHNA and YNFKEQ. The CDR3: CASSQEAAAKRGYGDTF. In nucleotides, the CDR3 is TGTGCCAGCAGCCAAGAAGCGGCGGCCAAACGGGGCTATGGCGACACCTTC.

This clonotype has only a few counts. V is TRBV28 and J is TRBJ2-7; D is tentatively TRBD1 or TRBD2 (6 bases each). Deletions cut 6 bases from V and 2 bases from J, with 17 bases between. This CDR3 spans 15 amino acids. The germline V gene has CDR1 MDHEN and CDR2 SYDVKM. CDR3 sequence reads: CASSTLGGKTYEQYF. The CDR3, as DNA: TGTGCCAGCAGCACCTTAGGGGGGAAAACCTACGAGCAGTACTTC.

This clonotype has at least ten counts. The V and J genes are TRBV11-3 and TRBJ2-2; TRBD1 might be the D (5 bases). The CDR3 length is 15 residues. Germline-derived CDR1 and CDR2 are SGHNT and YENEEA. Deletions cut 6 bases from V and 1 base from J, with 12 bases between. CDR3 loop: CASSRSDRNTGELFF. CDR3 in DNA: TGTGCCAGCAGTAGGAGTGACAGGAACACCGGGGAGCTGTTTTTT.

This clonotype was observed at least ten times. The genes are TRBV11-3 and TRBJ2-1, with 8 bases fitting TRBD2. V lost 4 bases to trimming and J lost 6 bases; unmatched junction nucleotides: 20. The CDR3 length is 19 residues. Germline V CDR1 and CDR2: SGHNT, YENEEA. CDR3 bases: TGTGCCAGCAGCTCGATAAAAAATTCCGGGACTAGGCATAGCAATGAGCAGTTCTTC. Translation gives CASSSIKNSGTRHSNEQFF.

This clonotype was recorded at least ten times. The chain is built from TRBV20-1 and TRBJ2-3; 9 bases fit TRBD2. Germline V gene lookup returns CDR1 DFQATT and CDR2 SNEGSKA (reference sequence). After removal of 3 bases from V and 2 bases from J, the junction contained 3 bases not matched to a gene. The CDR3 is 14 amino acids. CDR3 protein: CSASLAGITDTQYF. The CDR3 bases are TGCAGTGCTAGTCTAGCGGGGATCACAGATACGCAGTATTTT.

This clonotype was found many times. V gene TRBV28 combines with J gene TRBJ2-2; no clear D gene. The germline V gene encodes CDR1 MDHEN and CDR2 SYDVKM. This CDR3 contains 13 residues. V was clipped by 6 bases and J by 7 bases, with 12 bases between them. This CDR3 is CASSRRNVGELFF. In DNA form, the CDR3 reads TGTGCCAGCAGCCGACGTAATGTCGGGGAGCTGTTTTTT.

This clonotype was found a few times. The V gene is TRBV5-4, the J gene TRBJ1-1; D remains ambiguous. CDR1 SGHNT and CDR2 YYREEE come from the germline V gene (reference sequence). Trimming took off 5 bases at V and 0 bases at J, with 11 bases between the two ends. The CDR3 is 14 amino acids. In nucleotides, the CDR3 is TGTGCCAGCAGGCGCGACGGAATGAACACTGAAGCTTTCTTT. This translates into CASRRDGMNTEAFF.

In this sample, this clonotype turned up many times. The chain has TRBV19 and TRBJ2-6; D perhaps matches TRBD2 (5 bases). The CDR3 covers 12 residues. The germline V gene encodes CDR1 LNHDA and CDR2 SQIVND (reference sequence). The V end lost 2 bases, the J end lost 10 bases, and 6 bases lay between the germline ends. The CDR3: CASSIRGNVLTF. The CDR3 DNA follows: TGTGCCAGTAGTATACGCGGGAACGTCCTGACTTTC.

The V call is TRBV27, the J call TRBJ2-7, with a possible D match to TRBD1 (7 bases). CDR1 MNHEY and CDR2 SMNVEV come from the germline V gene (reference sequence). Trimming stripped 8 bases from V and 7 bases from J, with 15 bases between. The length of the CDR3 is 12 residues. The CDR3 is CASARGVGEQYF. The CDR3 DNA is TGTGCCAGCGCCAGGGGGGTTGGGGAGCAGTACTTC.

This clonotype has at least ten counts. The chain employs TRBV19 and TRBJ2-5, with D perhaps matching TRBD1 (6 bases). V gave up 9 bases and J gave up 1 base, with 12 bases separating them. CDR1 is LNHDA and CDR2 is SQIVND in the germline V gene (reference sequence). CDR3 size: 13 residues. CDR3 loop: CARNLQGQETQYF. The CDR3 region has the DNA TGTGCCAGGAATTTACAGGGCCAAGAGACCCAGTACTTC. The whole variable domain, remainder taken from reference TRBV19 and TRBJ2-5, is DGGITQSPKYLFRKEGQNVTLSCEQNLNHDAMYWYRQDPGQGLRLIYYSQIVNDFQKGDIAEGYSVSREKKESFPLTVTSAQKNPTAFYLCARNLQGQETQYFGPGTRLLVL.

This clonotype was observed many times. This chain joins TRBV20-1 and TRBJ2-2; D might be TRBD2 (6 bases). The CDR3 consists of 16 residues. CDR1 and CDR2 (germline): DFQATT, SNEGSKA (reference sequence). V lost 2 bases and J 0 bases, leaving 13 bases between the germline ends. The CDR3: CSARPGLLTNTGELFF. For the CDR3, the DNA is TGCAGTGCTAGACCGGGACTGCTGACGAACACCGGGGAGCTGTTTTTT.

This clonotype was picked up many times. The CDR3 reads CASSTGTIYNEQFF. Written as DNA, the CDR3 is TGTGCCAGTAGCACAGGGACCATATACAATGAGCAGTTCTTC. This chain connects TRBV6-4 to TRBJ2-1, with D possibly matching TRBD1 (6 bases). The length of the CDR3 is 14 residues. From germline, CDR1 is MRHNA and CDR2 SNTAGT. V was trimmed by 9 bases and J by 4 bases, leaving 16 bases between them.

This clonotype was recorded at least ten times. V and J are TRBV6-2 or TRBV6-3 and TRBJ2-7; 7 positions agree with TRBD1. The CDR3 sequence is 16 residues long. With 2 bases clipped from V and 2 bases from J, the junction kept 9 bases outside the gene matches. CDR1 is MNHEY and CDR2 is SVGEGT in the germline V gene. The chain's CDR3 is CASSYTPGQRAYEQYF. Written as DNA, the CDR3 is TGTGCCAGCAGTTACACCCCGGGACAGAGGGCCTACGAGCAGTACTTC.

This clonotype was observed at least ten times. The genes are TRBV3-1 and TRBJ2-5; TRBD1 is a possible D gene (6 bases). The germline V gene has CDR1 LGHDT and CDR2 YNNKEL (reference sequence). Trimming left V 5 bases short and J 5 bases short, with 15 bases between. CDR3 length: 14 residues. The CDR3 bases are TGTGCCAGCAGCGCACCGGGACAATCGGAGACCCAGTACTTC. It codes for CASSAPGQSETQYF.

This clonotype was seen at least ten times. Here the CDR3 DNA reads TGTGCCAGCAGCTTAAAGGGCTTGTCGGGGGACCACAATGAGCAGTTCTTC. Translation gives CASSLKGLSGDHNEQFF. This sequence joins TRBV13 and TRBJ2-1, with a tentative D call TRBD2 (6 bases). V lost 2 bases and J lost 5, with 19 bases in between. The CDR3 has 17 residues. Germline assignment: CDR1 PRHDT and CDR2 FYEKMQ (reference sequence).

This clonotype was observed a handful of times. This chain's CDR3 is CASSSTSDGLTEAFF. In DNA, the CDR3 is TGCGCCAGCAGCTCTACCTCTGACGGCCTCACTGAAGCTTTCTTT. This rearrangement joins TRBV5-1 to TRBJ1-1; the D is unclear. V was clipped by 3 bases and J by 4 bases, with 16 bases between them. Germline loops: CDR1 SGHRS, CDR2 YFSETQ. The CDR3 length is 15 residues.